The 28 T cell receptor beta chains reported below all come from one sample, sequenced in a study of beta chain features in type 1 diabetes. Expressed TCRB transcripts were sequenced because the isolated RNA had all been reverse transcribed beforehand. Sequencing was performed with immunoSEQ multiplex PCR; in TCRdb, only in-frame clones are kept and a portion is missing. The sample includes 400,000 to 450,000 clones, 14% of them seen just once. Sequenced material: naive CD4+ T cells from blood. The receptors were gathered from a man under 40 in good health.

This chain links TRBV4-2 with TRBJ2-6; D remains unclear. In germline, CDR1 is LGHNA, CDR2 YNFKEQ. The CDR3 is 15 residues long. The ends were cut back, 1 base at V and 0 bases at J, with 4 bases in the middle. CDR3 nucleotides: TGTGCCAGCAGCCAAGGGGGCTCTGGGGCCAACGTCCTGACTTTC. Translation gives CASSQGGSGANVLTF.

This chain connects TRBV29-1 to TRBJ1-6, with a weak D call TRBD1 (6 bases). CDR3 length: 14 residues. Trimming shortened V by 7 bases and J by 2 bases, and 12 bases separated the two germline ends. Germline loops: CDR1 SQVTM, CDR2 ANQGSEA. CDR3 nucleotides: TGCAGCGCAGTCTGGACAGCCTATAATTCACCCCTCCACTTT. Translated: CSAVWTAYNSPLHF.

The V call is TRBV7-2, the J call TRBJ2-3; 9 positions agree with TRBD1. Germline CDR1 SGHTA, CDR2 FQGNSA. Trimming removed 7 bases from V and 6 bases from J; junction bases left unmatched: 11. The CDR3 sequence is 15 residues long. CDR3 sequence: CASTRSRTGADTQYF. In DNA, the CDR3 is TGTGCCAGCACCCGTTCCCGGACAGGGGCGGATACGCAGTATTTT.

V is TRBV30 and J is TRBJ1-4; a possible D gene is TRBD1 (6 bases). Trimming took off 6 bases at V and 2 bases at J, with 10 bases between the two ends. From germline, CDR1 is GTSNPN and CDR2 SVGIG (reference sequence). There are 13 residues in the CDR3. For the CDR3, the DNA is TGTGCCTGCATACAGGGTACTAATGAAAAACTGTTTTTT. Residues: CACIQGTNEKLFF. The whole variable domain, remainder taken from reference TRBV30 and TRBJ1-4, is SQTIHQWPATLVQPVGSPLSLECTVEGTSNPNLYWYRQAAGRGLQLLFYSVGIGQISSEVPQNLSASRPQDRQFILSSKKLLLSDSGFYLCACIQGTNEKLFFGSGTQLSVL.

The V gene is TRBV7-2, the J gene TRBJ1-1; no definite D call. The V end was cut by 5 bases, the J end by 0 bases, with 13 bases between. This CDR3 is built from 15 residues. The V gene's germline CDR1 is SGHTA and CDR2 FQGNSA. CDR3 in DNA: TGTGCCAGCAGCCCTTTCATGGGGATGAACACTGAAGCTTTCTTT. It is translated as CASSPFMGMNTEAFF.

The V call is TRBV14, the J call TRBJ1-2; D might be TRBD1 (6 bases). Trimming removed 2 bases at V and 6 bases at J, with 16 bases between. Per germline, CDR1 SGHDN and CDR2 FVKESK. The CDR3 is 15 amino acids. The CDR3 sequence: CASSQSGHLLHGYTF. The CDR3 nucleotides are TGTGCCAGCAGCCAATCGGGACATTTATTACATGGCTACACCTTC.

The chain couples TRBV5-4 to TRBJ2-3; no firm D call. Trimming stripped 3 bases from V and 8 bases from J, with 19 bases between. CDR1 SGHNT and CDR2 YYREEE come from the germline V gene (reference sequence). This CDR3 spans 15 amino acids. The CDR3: CASSSGLARGPTQYF. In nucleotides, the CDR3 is TGTGCCAGCAGCTCGGGTCTCGCCAGAGGCCCTACGCAGTATTTT.

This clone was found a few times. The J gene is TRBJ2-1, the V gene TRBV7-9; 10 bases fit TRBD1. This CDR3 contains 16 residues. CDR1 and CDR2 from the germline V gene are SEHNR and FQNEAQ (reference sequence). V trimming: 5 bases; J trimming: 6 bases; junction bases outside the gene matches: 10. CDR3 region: CASSVLRDRGLNEQFF. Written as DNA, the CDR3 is TGTGCCAGCAGCGTTCTTAGGGACAGGGGTCTCAATGAGCAGTTCTTC.

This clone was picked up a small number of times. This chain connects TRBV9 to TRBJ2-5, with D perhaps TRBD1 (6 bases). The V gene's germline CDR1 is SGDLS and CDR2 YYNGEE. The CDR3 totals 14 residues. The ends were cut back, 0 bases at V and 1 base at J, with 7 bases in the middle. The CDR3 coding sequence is TGTGCCAGCAGCGTAGAGGGGGTCCAAGAGACCCAGTACTTC. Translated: CASSVEGVQETQYF.

Here the CDR3 reads CASSVAGSYYEQFF. For the CDR3, the DNA is TGTGCCAGCAGCGTAGCTGGGTCTTACTATGAGCAGTTCTTC. The V and J genes are TRBV9 and TRBJ2-1; no clear D gene. Germline loops: CDR1 SGDLS, CDR2 YYNGEE. V dropped 0 bases and J dropped 8 bases, with 12 bases sitting between them. This CDR3 comprises 14 residues.

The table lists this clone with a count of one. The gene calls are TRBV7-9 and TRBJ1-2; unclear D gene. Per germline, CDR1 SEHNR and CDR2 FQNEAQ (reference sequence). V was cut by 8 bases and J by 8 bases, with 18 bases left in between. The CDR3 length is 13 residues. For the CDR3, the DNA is TGTGCCAGCGGATCCGGGTCCCTCTGGGGCTACACCTTC. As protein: CASGSGSLWGYTF.

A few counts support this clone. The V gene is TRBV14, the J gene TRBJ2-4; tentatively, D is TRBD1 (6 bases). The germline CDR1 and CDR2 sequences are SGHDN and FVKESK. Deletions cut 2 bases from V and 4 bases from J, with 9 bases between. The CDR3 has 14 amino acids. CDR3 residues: CASSQRDTKNIQYF. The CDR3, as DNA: TGTGCCAGCAGCCAACGGGACACAAAAAACATTCAGTACTTC. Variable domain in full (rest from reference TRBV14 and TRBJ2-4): EAGVTQFPSHSVIEKGQTVTLRCDPISGHDNLYWYRRVMGKEIKFLLHFVKESKQDESGMPNNRFLAERTGGTYSTLKVQPAELEDSGVYFCASSQRDTKNIQYFGAGTRLSVL.

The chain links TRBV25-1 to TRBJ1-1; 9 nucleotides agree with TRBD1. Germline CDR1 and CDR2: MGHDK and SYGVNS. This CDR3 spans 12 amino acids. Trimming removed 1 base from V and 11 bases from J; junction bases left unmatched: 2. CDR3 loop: CASSEWDRDAFF. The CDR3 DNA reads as TGTGCCAGCAGTGAATGGGACAGGGACGCTTTCTTT.

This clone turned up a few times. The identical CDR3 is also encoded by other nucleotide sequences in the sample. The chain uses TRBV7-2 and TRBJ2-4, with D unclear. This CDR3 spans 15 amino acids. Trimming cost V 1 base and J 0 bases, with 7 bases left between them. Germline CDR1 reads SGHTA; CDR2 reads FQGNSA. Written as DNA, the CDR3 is TGTGCCAGCAGCTTAGGCGGATTAGCCAAAAACATTCAGTACTTC. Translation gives CASSLGGLAKNIQYF.

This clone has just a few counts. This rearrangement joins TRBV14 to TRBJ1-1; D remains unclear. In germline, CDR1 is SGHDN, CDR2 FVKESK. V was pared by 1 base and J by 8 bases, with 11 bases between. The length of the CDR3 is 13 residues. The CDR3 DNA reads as TGTGCCAGCAGCCAAGGCCAGACGGGCGAAGCTTTCTTT. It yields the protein CASSQGQTGEAFF.

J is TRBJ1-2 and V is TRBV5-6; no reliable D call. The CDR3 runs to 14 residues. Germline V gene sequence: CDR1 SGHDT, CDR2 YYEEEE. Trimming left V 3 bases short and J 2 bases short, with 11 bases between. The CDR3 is CASSSPRQNYGYTF. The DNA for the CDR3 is TGTGCCAGCAGCTCCCCGAGGCAGAACTATGGCTACACCTTC.

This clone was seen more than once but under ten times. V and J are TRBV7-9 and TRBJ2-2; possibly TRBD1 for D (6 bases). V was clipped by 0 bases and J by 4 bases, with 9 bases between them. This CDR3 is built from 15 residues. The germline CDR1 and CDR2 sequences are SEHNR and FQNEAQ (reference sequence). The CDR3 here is CASSLATGGTGELFF. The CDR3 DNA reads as TGTGCCAGCAGCTTAGCGACAGGCGGCACCGGGGAGCTGTTTTTT.

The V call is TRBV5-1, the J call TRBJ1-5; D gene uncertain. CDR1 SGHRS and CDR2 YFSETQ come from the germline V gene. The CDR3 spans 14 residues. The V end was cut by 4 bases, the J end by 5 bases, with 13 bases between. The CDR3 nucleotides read TGCGCCAGCAGCCTGGATCGCGCCGATCAGCCCCAGCATTTT. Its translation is CASSLDRADQPQHF.

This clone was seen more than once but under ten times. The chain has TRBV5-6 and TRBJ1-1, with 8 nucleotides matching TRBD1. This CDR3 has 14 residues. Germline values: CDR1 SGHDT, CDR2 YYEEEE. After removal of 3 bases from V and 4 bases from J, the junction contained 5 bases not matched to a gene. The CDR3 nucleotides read TGTGCCAGCAGCTACAGGGGGGTTCGCACTGAAGCTTTCTTT. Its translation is CASSYRGVRTEAFF.

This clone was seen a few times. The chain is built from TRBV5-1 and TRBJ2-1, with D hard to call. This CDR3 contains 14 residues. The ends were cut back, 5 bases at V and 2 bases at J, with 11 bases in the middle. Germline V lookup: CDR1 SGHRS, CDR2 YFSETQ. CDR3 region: CASRGSLPYNEQFF. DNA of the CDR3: TGCGCCAGCAGGGGCTCTCTTCCCTACAATGAGCAGTTCTTC.

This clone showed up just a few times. The CDR3 DNA reads TGCGCCAGCAGCTTGTCTTCGACTAGCACTAATGAGCAGTTCTTC. Protein sequence: CASSLSSTSTNEQFF. V is TRBV5-1 and J is TRBJ2-1, with TRBD2 matching over 7 bases. Germline lookup yields CDR1 SGHRS and CDR2 YFSETQ. This CDR3 is built from 15 residues. V trimming: 1 base; J trimming: 7 bases; junction bases outside the gene matches: 8. Supplemented by reference TRBV5-1 and TRBJ2-1, the full variable domain reads KAGVTQTPRYLIKTRGQQVTLSCSPISGHRSVSWYQQTPGQGLQFLFEYFSETQRNKGNFPGRFSGRQFSNSRSEMNVSTLELGDSALYLCASSLSSTSTNEQFFGPGTRLTVL.

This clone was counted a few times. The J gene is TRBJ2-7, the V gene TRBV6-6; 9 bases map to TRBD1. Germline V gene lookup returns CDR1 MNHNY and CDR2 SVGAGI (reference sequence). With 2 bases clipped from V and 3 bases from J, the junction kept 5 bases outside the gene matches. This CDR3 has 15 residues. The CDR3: CASSYQPGQGYEQYF. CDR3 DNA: TGTGCCAGCAGTTACCAACCGGGACAGGGCTACGAGCAGTACTTC.

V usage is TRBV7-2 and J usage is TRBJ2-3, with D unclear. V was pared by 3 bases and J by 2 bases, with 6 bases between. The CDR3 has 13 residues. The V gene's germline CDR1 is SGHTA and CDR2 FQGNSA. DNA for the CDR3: TGTGCCAGCAGCTTTCGGGTCACAGATACGCAGTATTTT. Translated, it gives CASSFRVTDTQYF.

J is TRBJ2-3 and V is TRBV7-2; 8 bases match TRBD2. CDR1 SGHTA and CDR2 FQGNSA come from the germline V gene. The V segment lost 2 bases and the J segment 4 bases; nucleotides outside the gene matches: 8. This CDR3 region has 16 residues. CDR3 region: CASSLIPGGPPDTQYF. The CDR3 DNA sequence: TGTGCCAGCAGCTTAATCCCGGGGGGGCCGCCAGATACGCAGTATTTT.

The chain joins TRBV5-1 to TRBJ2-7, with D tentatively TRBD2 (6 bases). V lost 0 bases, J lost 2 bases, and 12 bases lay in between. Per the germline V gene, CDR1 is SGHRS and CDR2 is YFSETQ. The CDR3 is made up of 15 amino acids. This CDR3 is CASSLDPGATYEQYF. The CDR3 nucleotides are TGCGCCAGCAGCTTGGATCCGGGAGCGACCTACGAGCAGTACTTC.

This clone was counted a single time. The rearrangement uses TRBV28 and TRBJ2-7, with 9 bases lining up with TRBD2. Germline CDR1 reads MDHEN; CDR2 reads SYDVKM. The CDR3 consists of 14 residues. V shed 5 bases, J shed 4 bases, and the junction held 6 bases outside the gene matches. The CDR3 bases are TGTGCCAGCAGTCTAGCGGGAAAGGGGTACGAGCAGTACGTC. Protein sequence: CASSLAGKGYEQYV.

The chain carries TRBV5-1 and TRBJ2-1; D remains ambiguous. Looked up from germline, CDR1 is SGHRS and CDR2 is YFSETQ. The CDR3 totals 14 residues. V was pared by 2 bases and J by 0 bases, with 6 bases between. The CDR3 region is CASSLLGSYNEQFF. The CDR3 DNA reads TGCGCCAGCAGCTTACTGGGCTCCTACAATGAGCAGTTCTTC.

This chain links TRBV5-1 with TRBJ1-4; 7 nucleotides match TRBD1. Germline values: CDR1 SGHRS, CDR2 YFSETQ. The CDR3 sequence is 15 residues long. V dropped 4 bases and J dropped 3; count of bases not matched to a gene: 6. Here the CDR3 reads CASSATGTANEKLFF. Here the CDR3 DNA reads TGCGCCAGCAGCGCTACAGGGACAGCTAATGAAAAACTGTTTTTT.